The 21 T cell receptor beta chains below all came from one sample that was sequenced in a study of blood T cell repertoires in COVID-19. TCRdb's copy holds only in-frame clones and misses some; the assay was immunoSEQ multiplex PCR. The table records 87,000 or so clones, more than 70% of them present only once. Source material: peripheral blood. The receptors originated from a human donor with acute or convalescent COVID-19. The donor label of this sample is uncertain.

The chain couples TRBV28 to TRBJ1-2; a weak D match, TRBD1 (5 bases). V lost 6 bases and J lost 5, with 13 bases in between. The CDR3 has 13 residues. Germline lookup yields CDR1 MDHEN and CDR2 SYDVKM. The CDR3 DNA is TGTGCCAGCAGCCCTACCAGGGAATATGGCTACACCTTC. Protein: CASSPTREYGYTF.

The rearrangement joins TRBV3-1 (or the pseudogene TRBV3-2) to TRBJ1-3; 7 bases line up with TRBD1. The V gene end was trimmed by 2 bases and the J gene end by 4 bases; junction bases not matched to a gene: 11. The CDR3 runs 17 residues. Per the germline V gene, CDR1 is LGHDT and CDR2 is YNNKEL (reference sequence). Here the CDR3 DNA reads TGTGCCAGCAGCCAATGGGGGACAGCCCAAGGGGGAAACACCATATATTTT. It yields the protein CASSQWGTAQGGNTIYF.

This rearrangement joins TRBV7-9 to TRBJ1-5, with a possible D match to TRBD1 (5 bases). The CDR3 has 15 amino acids. Germline CDR1 reads SEHNR; CDR2 reads FQNEAQ (reference sequence). The ends were cut back, 2 bases at V and 1 base at J, with 9 bases in the middle. The CDR3 DNA reads as TGTGCCAGCAGCTTAAGTTCAGGGAGCAATCAGCCCCAGCATTTT. Its translation is CASSLSSGSNQPQHF.

The chain recombines TRBV18 with TRBJ1-3; D remains ambiguous. The CDR3 runs 16 residues. Germline V lookup: CDR1 KGHSH, CDR2 LQKENI. The V gene lost 2 bases and the J gene lost 2 bases, with 13 bases spanning the gap. Here the CDR3 reads CASSPTSPGAGNTIYF. The CDR3 nucleotides are TGTGCCAGCTCACCAACATCTCCCGGGGCTGGAAACACCATATATTTT.

The genes are TRBV9 and TRBJ1-3; 11 nucleotides line up with TRBD1. The CDR3 sequence is 17 residues long. Germline trimming cut 0 bases from V and 4 bases from J; bases unmatched to any gene: 6. Germline loops: CDR1 SGDLS, CDR2 YYNGEE. The CDR3 DNA is TGTGCCAGCAGCGTAGCGGACAGGGGGCGAATAGGAAACACCATATATTTT. Protein sequence: CASSVADRGRIGNTIYF. The complete variable domain, with remaining parts taken from reference TRBV9 and TRBJ1-3, reads DSGVTQTPKHLITATGQRVTLRCSPRSGDLSVYWYQQSLDQGLQFLIQYYNGEERAKGNILERFSAQQFPDLHSELNLSSLELGDSALYFCASSVADRGRIGNTIYFGEGSWLTVV.

The V and J genes are TRBV9 and TRBJ1-6, with D unresolved. Trimming took 1 base from V and 7 from J, leaving 6 bases between them. Germline CDR1 and CDR2: SGDLS and YYNGEE. CDR3 length: 13 amino acids. CDR3 loop: CASSVFGNSPLHF. In nucleotides, the CDR3 is TGTGCCAGCAGCGTATTCGGGAATTCACCCCTCCACTTT.

This sequence joins TRBV7-5 and TRBJ1-4. TRBV7-5 is designated a pseudogene. The length of the CDR3 is 17 residues. CDR3: CARSLAPLVGADEKLFF. For the CDR3, the DNA is TGTGCCAGAAGCTTAGCCCCCCTAGTCGGAGCTGATGAAAAACTGTTTTTT.

This chain joins TRBV7-9 and TRBJ1-6; TRBD1 is a possible D gene (6 bases). The CDR3 is 14 amino acids. The germline V gene encodes CDR1 SEHNR and CDR2 FQNEAQ (reference sequence). The V end was cut by 6 bases, the J end by 9 bases, with 15 bases between. CDR3 nucleotides: TGTGCCAGCAGTTACGACAGGTTGGGTTCACCCCTCCACTTT. This encodes CASSYDRLGSPLHF.

The V call is TRBV27, the J call TRBJ2-7, with D hard to call. CDR1 is MNHEY, CDR2 SMNVEV, per germline (reference sequence). With 3 bases removed from V and 0 bases from J, the gap between germline ends came to 6 bases. CDR3 length: 13 residues. CDR3 amino acids: CASSFSSSYEQYF. In DNA form, the CDR3 reads TGTGCCAGCAGTTTTTCTAGCTCCTACGAGCAGTACTTC.

The rearrangement joins TRBV5-5 to TRBJ1-5; a weak D match, TRBD1 (6 bases). This CDR3 is built from 16 residues. Per germline, CDR1 SGHKS and CDR2 YYEKEE (reference sequence). V shed 2 bases and J shed 1 base, with 13 bases lying between them. CDR3 bases: TGTGCCAGCAGCTTAGGGGGGGCGCGAAGCAATCAGCCCCAGCATTTT. It codes for CASSLGGARSNQPQHF. The variable domain in full, with the rest retrieved from reference TRBV5-5 and TRBJ1-5, is DAGVTQSPTHLIKTRGQQVTLRCSPISGHKSVSWYQQVLGQGPQFIFQYYEKEERGRGNFPDRFSARQFPNYSSELNVNALLLGDSALYLCASSLGGARSNQPQHFGDGTRLSIL.

This chain links TRBV4-1 with TRBJ2-1; 13 bases are a match to TRBD2. The CDR3 contains 16 residues. CDR1 and CDR2 from the germline V gene are MGHRA and YSYEKL. After removal of 3 bases from V and 8 bases from J, the junction contained 7 bases not matched to a gene. The CDR3 DNA reads TGCGCCAGCAGCCACGCTACTAGCGGGGGGGCTGATGAGCAGTTCTTC. Its translation: CASSHATSGGADEQFF.

J is TRBJ2-5 and V is TRBV5-4, with 7 positions matching TRBD2. Germline assignment: CDR1 SGHNT and CDR2 YYREEE (reference sequence). With 1 base clipped from V and 5 bases from J, the junction kept 8 bases outside the gene matches. This CDR3 region has 15 residues. The CDR3 spells CASSLFAGVYETQYF. Here the CDR3 DNA reads TGTGCCAGCAGCTTGTTCGCGGGGGTGTATGAGACCCAGTACTTC.

This chain uses TRBV3-1 (or the pseudogene TRBV3-2) with TRBJ1-1, with a tentative D call TRBD1 (6 bases). Germline values: CDR1 LGHDT, CDR2 YNNKEL (reference sequence). V dropped 5 bases and J dropped 1 base, with 8 bases sitting between them. The CDR3 length is 13 residues. Written as DNA, the CDR3 is TGTGCCAGCAGCTACAGGGAGAACACTGAAGCTTTCTTT. As protein: CASSYRENTEAFF.

V usage is TRBV20-1 and J usage is TRBJ2-3; 9 nucleotides agree with TRBD2. This CDR3 contains 16 residues. Germline trimming cut 3 bases from V and 2 bases from J; bases unmatched to any gene: 9. Germline V gene data show CDR1 as DFQATT and CDR2 as SNEGSKA (reference sequence). The CDR3 loop is CSASGGASGVTDTQYF. The CDR3 DNA follows: TGCAGTGCTAGTGGGGGGGCTAGCGGGGTCACAGATACGCAGTATTTT.

This chain connects TRBV3-1 (or the pseudogene TRBV3-2) to TRBJ1-2, with D hard to call. Germline V gene sequence: CDR1 LGHDT, CDR2 YNNKEL (reference sequence). V lost 4 bases, J lost 2 bases, and 8 bases lay in between. The CDR3 sequence is 13 residues long. CDR3 nucleotides: TGTGCCAGCAGCCGAAGCGCCAACTATGGCTACACCTTC. This gives the protein CASSRSANYGYTF.

The genes are TRBV6-1 and TRBJ1-6; weak D call: TRBD1 (5 bases). CDR1 is MNHNS and CDR2 is SASEGT in the germline V gene. The CDR3 runs to 15 residues. The V end was cut by 0 bases, the J end by 9 bases, with 12 bases between. DNA for the CDR3: TGTGCCAGCAGTGAAGCCCAGGCAGGGCCTTCACCCCTCCACTTT. It codes for CASSEAQAGPSPLHF.

The chain links TRBV7-9 to TRBJ1-1; 7 nucleotides match TRBD1. This CDR3 region has 15 residues. CDR1 SEHNR and CDR2 FQNEAQ come from the germline V gene (reference sequence). The ends lost 1 base at V and 7 bases at J; junction bases unmatched: 9. The CDR3 spells CASSLGRGRTNEAFF. The CDR3 region has the DNA TGTGCCAGCAGCTTAGGGAGGGGGCGGACCAATGAAGCTTTCTTT.

This clone was seen only a few times. The chain links TRBV9 to TRBJ2-7; the match to TRBD2 covers 7 bases. V lost 6 bases to trimming and J lost 5 bases; unmatched junction nucleotides: 2. This CDR3 has 11 residues. From germline, CDR1 is SGDLS and CDR2 YYNGEE. For the CDR3, the DNA is TGTGCCAGCACCCGGGAGGACGAGCAGTACTTC. Translated, it gives CASTREDEQYF.

V and J are TRBV6-6 and TRBJ2-2; no clear D. Trimming took 8 bases from V and 5 from J, leaving 21 bases between them. Germline V gene data show CDR1 as MNHNY and CDR2 as SVGAGI (reference sequence). The CDR3 runs to 16 residues. The CDR3 DNA is TGTGCCAGCGGATCTTCGCGGCAGAAACGGACCGGGGAGCTGTTTTTT. It is translated as CASGSSRQKRTGELFF.

This clone was seen just once. The chain couples TRBV14 to TRBJ1-2; no clear D. Germline CDR1 SGHDN, CDR2 FVKESK. With 1 base removed from V and 5 bases from J, the gap between germline ends came to 8 bases. The CDR3 sequence is 13 residues long. The CDR3 DNA follows: TGTGCCAGCAGCCAAGGGGCAGAGTATGGCTACACCTTC. Its translation: CASSQGAEYGYTF.

The chain is built from TRBV6-5 and TRBJ1-2, with 9 bases fitting TRBD1. The junction had 4 bases not matched to a gene; V was cut back by 3 bases and J by 2 bases. Germline V gene sequence: CDR1 MNHEY, CDR2 SVGAGI. The CDR3 has 15 amino acids. In DNA, the CDR3 is TGTGCCAGCAGTTATAGGGGGACAGGGAACTATGGCTACACCTTC. It codes for CASSYRGTGNYGYTF.